This T cell receptor (beta chain) was identified during a study of blood T cell repertoires in COVID-19. V was trimmed by 3 bases and J by 3 bases, leaving 5 bases between them. The V gene's germline CDR1 is DFQATT and CDR2 SNEGSKA (reference sequence). This CDR3 has 12 residues. Sequencing was performed with immunoSEQ multiplex PCR; in TCRdb, only in-frame clones are kept and a portion is missing. Among around 140,000 clones, roughly nine tenths were seen once, and the ten largest hold around 1.6%. The chain recombines TRBV20-1 with TRBJ1-4, with no clear D. Sequencing input: peripheral blood. The clonotype originates from a human donor in a cohort sampled during active COVID-19. As DNA, the CDR3 is TGCAGTGCTAGTACAGCTAATGAAAAACTGTTTTTT. Translated, it gives CSASTANEKLFF.